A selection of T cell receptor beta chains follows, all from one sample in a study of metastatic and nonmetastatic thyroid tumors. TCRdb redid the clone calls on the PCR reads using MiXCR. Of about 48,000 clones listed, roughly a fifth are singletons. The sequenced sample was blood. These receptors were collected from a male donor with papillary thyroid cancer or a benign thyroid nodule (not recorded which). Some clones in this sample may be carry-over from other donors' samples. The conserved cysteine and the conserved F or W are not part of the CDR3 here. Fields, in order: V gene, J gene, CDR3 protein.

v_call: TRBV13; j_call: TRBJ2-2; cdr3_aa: ASSGITGELF
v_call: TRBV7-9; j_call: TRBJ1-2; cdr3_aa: ASSSQGDYGYT
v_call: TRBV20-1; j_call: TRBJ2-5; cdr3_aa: SAPTALAGAYQETQY
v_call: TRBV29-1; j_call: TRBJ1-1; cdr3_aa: SVEGLGNTEAF
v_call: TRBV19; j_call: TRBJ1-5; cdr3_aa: STGGLNQPQH
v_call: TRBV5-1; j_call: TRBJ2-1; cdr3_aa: ASSPYLAAYNEQF
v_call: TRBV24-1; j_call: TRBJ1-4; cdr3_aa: ATSGTGTENEKLF
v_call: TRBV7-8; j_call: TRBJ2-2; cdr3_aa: ASSFPGAGELF
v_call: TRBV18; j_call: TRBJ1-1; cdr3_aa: ASSPGETTEAF
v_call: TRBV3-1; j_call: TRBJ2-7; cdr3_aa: ASSRSWGGGSYEQY
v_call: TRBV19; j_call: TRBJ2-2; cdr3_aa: ASSPELAGAYSTGELF
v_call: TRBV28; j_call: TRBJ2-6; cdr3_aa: ASSWMTGANVLT
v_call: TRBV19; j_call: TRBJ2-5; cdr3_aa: ASSKEGSETQY
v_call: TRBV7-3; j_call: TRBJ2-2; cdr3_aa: ASSLTGTRNTGELF
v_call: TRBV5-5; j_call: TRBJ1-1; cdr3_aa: ASSYRDTGILTEAF
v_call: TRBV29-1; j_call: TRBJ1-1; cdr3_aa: SGSGWDTEAF
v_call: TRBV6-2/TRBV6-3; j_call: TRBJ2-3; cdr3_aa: ASIYGRTSGGFGTDTQY
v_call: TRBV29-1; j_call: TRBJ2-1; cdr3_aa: SVEDPSGRAIYNEQF
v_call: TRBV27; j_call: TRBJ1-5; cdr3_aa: ASSPTTMYQPQH
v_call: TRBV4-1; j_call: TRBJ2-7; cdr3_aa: ASSQEDRGYEQY
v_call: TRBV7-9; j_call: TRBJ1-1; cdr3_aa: AGGPAVAAF